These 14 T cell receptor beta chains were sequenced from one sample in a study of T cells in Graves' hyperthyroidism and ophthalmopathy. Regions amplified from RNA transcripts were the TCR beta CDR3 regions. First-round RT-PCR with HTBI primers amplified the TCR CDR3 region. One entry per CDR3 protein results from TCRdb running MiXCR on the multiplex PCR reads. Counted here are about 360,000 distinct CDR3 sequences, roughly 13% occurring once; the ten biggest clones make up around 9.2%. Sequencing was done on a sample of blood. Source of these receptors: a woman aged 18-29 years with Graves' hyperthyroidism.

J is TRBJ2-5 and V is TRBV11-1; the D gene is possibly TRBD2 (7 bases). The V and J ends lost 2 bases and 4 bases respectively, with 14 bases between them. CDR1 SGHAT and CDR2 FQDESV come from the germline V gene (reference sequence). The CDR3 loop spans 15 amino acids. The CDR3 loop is CASSLIRGAGETQYF. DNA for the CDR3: TGTGCCAGCAGCTTAATACGGGGGGCGGGAGAGACCCAGTACTTC.

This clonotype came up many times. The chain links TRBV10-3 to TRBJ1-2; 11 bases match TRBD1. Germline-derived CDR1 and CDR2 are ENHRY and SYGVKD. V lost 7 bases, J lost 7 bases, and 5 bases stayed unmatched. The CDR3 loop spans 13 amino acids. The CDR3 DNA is TGTGCCATCAACGGACAGGGGGCCGGTGGCTACACCTTC. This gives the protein CAINGQGAGGYTF.

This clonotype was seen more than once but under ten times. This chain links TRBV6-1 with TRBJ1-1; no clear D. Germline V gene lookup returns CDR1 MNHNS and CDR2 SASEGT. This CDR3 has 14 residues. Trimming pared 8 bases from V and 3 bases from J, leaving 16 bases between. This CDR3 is CASFSGFGDTEAFF. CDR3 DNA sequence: TGTGCCAGCTTCTCCGGGTTTGGGGACACTGAAGCTTTCTTT.

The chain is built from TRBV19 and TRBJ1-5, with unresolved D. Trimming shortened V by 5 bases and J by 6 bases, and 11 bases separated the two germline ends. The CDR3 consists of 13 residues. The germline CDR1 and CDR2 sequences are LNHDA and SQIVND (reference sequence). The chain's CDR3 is CASSVRIIQPQHF. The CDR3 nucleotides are TGTGCCAGTAGTGTCAGGATCATTCAGCCCCAGCATTTT.

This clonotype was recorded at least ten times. The CDR3 protein is CASSPPTGAPDGYTF. The CDR3 nucleotides are TGTGCCAGCTCACCACCGACAGGCGCCCCCGATGGCTACACCTTC. J is TRBJ1-2 and V is TRBV18; tentatively, D is TRBD1 (6 bases). The CDR3 length is 15 residues. Germline V gives CDR1 KGHSH, CDR2 LQKENI. Trimming took off 0 bases at V and 6 bases at J, with 14 bases between the two ends. Supplemented by reference TRBV18 and TRBJ1-2, the full variable domain reads NAGVMQNPRHLVRRRGQEARLRCSPMKGHSHVYWYRQLPEEGLKFMVYLQKENIIDESGMPKERFSAEFPKEGPSILRIQQVVRGDSAAYFCASSPPTGAPDGYTFGSGTRLTVV.

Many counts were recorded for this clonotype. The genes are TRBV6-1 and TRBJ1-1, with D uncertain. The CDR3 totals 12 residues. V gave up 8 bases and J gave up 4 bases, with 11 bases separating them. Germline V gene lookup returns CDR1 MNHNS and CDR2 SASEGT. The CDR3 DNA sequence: TGTGCCAGCGGCCCCCGCGGCACTGAAGCTTTCTTT. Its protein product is CASGPRGTEAFF.

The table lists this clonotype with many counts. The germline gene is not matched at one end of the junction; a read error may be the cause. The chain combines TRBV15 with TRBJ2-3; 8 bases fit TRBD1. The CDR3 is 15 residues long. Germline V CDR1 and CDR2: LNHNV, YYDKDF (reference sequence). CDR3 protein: CATSGDRGTADTQYF. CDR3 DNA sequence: TGTGCCACCAGCGGAGACAGGGGCACGGCAGATACGCAGTATTTT.

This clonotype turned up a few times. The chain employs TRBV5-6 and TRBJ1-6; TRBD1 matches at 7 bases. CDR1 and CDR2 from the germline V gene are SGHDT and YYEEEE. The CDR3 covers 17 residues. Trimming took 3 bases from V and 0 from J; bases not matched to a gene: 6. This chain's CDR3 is CASSSSRDSSYNSPLHF. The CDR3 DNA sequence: TGTGCCAGCAGCTCTTCCCGGGACAGCTCCTATAATTCACCCCTCCACTTT.

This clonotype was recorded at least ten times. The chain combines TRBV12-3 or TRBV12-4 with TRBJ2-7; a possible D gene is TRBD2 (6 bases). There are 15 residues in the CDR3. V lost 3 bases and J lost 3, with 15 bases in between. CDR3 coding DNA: TGTGCCAGCAGTTTGATAGGACTACCCAACTACGAGCAGTACTTC. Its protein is CASSLIGLPNYEQYF.

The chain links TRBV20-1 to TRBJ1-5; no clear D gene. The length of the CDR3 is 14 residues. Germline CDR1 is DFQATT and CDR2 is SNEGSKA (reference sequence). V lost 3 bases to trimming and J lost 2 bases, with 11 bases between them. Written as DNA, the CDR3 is TGCAGTGCTAGCGAGCAGAAAGGCAATCAGCCCCAGCATTTT. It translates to CSASEQKGNQPQHF.

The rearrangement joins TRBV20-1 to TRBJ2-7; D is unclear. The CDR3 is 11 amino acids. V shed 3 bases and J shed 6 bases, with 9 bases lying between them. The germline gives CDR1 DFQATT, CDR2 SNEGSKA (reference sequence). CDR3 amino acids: CSASPPREQYF. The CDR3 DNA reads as TGCAGTGCTAGCCCCCCCCGCGAGCAGTACTTC.

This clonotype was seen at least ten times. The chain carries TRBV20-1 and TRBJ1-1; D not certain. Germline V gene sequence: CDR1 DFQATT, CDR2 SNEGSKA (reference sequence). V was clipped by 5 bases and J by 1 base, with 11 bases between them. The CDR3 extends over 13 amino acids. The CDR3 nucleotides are TGCAGTGCTTTCGGATCGGGGAACACTGAAGCTTTCTTT. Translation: CSAFGSGNTEAFF.

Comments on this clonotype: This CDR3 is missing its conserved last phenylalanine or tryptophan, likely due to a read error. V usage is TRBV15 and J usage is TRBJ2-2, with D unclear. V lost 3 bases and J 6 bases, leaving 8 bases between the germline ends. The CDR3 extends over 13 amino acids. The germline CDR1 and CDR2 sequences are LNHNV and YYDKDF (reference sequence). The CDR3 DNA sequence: TGTGCCACCAGCAGCGTCGGTCCCGGGGAGCTGTTTATT. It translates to CATSSVGPGELFI.

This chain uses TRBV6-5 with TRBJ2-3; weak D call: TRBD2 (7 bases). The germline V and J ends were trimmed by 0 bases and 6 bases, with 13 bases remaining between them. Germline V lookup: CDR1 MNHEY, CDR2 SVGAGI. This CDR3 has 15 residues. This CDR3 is CASSYSRGPGDTQYF. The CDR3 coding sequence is TGTGCCAGCAGTTACTCGCGGGGGCCGGGGGATACGCAGTATTTT.